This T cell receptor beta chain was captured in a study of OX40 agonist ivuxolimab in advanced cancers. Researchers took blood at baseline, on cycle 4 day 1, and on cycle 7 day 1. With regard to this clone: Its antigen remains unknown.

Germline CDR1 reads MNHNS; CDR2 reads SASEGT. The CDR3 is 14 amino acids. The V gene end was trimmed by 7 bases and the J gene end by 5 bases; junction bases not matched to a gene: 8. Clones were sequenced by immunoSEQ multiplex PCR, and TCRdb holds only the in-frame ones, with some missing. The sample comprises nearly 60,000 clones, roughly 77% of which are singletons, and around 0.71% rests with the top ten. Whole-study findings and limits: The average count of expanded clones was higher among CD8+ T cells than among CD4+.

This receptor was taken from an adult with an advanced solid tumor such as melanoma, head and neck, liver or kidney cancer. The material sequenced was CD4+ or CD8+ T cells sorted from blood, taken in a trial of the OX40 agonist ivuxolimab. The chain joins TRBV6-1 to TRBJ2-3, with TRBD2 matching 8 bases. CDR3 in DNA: TGTGCCAGCAAACGCGGGGGGCAACTAGATACGCAGTATTTT. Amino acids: CASKRGGQLDTQYF.